Each of the 20 T cell receptor beta chains below was sequenced from the same sample in a study of blood T cell repertoires in COVID-19. Some clones are missing from TCRdb's copy, which holds only in-frame ones; the method was immunoSEQ multiplex PCR. This table holds 250,000 to 300,000 clones, roughly 89% found once. Sample: PBMCs or T cells enriched from blood (not recorded which). These TCRs come from a woman between 40 and 50 years old who had recovered from COVID-19.

The V gene is TRBV2, the J gene TRBJ2-1, with D maybe TRBD2 (6 bases). The ends were cut back, 7 bases at V and 3 bases at J, with 10 bases in the middle. CDR1 is SNHLY and CDR2 is FYNNEI in the germline V gene. The CDR3 contains 13 residues. The CDR3, as DNA: TGTGCCAGCATCGTGGACTACTACAATGAGCAGTTCTTC. Protein sequence: CASIVDYYNEQFF. The variable domain in full, completed from reference TRBV2 and TRBJ2-1, reads EPEVTQTPSHQVTQMGQEVILRCVPISNHLYFYWYRQILGQKVEFLVSFYNNEISEKSEIFDDQFSVERPDGSNFTLKIRSTKLEDSAMYFCASIVDYYNEQFFGPGTRLTVL.

This sequence joins TRBV2 and TRBJ1-5; D is undetermined. V lost 6 bases and J 4 bases, leaving 13 bases between the germline ends. This CDR3 contains 14 residues. Per germline, CDR1 SNHLY and CDR2 FYNNEI. The CDR3 DNA is TGTGCCAGCAGCCTAGATTTGGTAAATCAGCCCCAGCATTTT. Residues: CASSLDLVNQPQHF.

In this sample, this clone turned up once. The chain carries TRBV4-2 and TRBJ2-7; D is perhaps TRBD2 (6 bases). Germline loops: CDR1 LGHNA, CDR2 YNFKEQ. CDR3 length: 12 amino acids. V dropped 3 bases and J dropped 7 bases, with 10 bases sitting between them. The CDR3 sequence is CASSQEGLEQYF. The CDR3 region has the DNA TGTGCCAGCAGCCAGGAAGGACTAGAGCAGTACTTC.

In this sample, this clone turned up once. The gene calls are TRBV18 and TRBJ1-1, with TRBD1 identical over 8 bases. The junction had 1 base not matched to a gene; V was cut back by 3 bases and J by 4 bases. Germline CDR1 and CDR2: KGHSH and LQKENI. The CDR3 extends over 13 amino acids. CDR3 in DNA: TGTGCCAGCTCACCGGGACAGGTCACTGAAGCTTTCTTT. It translates to CASSPGQVTEAFF.

This clone has a single count. The chain uses TRBV5-1 and TRBJ1-1, with D hard to call. This CDR3 has 14 residues. Germline V gene data show CDR1 as SGHRS and CDR2 as YFSETQ. V was clipped by 1 base and J by 2 bases, with 9 bases between them. The CDR3 protein is CASSLPGINTEAFF. The DNA for the CDR3 is TGCGCCAGCAGCTTGCCAGGAATAAACACTGAAGCTTTCTTT.

This rearrangement joins TRBV18 to TRBJ2-5; tentative D call: TRBD1 (6 bases). V lost 6 bases to trimming and J lost 4 bases, with 12 bases between them. This CDR3 contains 13 residues. Germline CDR1 and CDR2: KGHSH and LQKENI. Written as DNA, the CDR3 is TGTGCCAGCTCCTCGGACAGACCAGAGACCCAGTACTTC. As protein: CASSSDRPETQYF.

The chain has TRBV6-5 and TRBJ1-1, with TRBD1 matching over 9 bases. This CDR3 region has 14 residues. Losses at the gene ends were 6 bases for V and 6 bases for J; bases not matched to a gene: 8. Germline CDR1 MNHEY, CDR2 SVGAGI. The CDR3: CASRPGTGSPEAFF. The DNA for the CDR3 is TGTGCCAGCAGACCCGGGACAGGGTCACCTGAAGCTTTCTTT.

The DNA of the CDR3 is TGCAGCGTTGAAACATCTGGAAACACCATATATTTT. Translated: CSVETSGNTIYF. The chain is built from TRBV29-1 and TRBJ1-3; D is ambiguous. Trimming cost V 2 bases and J 1 base, with 3 bases left between them. This CDR3 spans 12 amino acids. The germline gives CDR1 SQVTM, CDR2 ANQGSEA.

The rearrangement joins TRBV2 to TRBJ2-7; TRBD2 agrees at 9 bases. This CDR3 has 15 residues. V lost 6 bases to trimming and J lost 0 bases; unmatched junction nucleotides: 6. Germline V gene lookup returns CDR1 SNHLY and CDR2 FYNNEI. The CDR3 loop is CASRTSAGGSYEQYF. The CDR3 nucleotides are TGTGCCAGCAGGACATCAGCGGGAGGCTCCTACGAGCAGTACTTC.

The rearrangement links TRBV18 to TRBJ1-6; D is possibly TRBD1 (5 bases). Per germline, CDR1 KGHSH and CDR2 LQKENI. Deletions cut 3 bases from V and 6 bases from J, with 9 bases between. This CDR3 has 14 residues. Written as DNA, the CDR3 is TGTGCCAGCTCACCGGCAGGGCGTAATTCACCCCTCCACTTT. Its protein is CASSPAGRNSPLHF.

Concerning this clone itself: The conserved phenylalanine or tryptophan normally closing the CDR3 is absent here, so this likely arose from a read error. The DNA is omitted, as the CDR3 cannot be located on it reliably, and the CDR3 follows TCRdb's listing. V is TRBV20-1 and J is TRBJ1-1. The CDR3 numbers 11 amino acids, ends counted. Germline values: CDR1 DFQATT, CDR2 SNEGSKA (reference sequence). The CDR3 sequence: CSASTGGSAPI.

The gene calls are TRBV6-5 and TRBJ1-3; 8 bases are shared with TRBD1. The CDR3 spans 14 residues. Germline V gene data show CDR1 as MNHEY and CDR2 as SVGAGI. V lost 7 bases, J lost 7 bases, and 9 bases stayed unmatched. In DNA, the CDR3 is TGTGCCAGCAAAGAAGGACAGGGTTGGAACACCATATATTTT. Translated: CASKEGQGWNTIYF.

This chain connects TRBV11-1 to TRBJ2-3; 8 bases line up with TRBD1. Per germline, CDR1 SGHAT and CDR2 FQDESV (reference sequence). V gave up 7 bases and J gave up 2 bases; unmatched junction bases: 8. This CDR3 has 15 amino acids. CDR3 sequence reads: CASNLGQGHTDTQYF. As DNA, the CDR3 is TGTGCCAGCAACCTCGGACAGGGCCACACAGATACGCAGTATTTT.

This chain joins TRBV5-1 and TRBJ2-7; 8 positions agree with TRBD1. The germline V gene encodes CDR1 SGHRS and CDR2 YFSETQ. Germline trimming cut 1 base from V and 6 bases from J; bases unmatched to any gene: 6. The CDR3 sequence is 14 residues long. The CDR3 DNA reads TGCGCCAGCAGCTTGACACAGGGGGATGGCGAGCAGTACTTC. This sequence encodes CASSLTQGDGEQYF.

The chain joins TRBV2 to TRBJ1-3; D gene ambiguous. The CDR3 runs 18 residues. Germline values: CDR1 SNHLY, CDR2 FYNNEI. Trimming left V 6 bases short and J 0 bases short, with 21 bases between. CDR3 coding DNA: TGTGCCAGCAGCGTAAGCGGGTCATCCGGACGCTCTGGAAACACCATATATTTT. Protein: CASSVSGSSGRSGNTIYF.

V is TRBV29-1 and J is TRBJ1-5, with 9 positions matching TRBD1. The CDR3 extends over 14 amino acids. Trimming took 6 bases from V and 7 from J; bases not matched to a gene: 10. Germline values: CDR1 SQVTM, CDR2 ANQGSEA. CDR3 loop: CSVARDRDGQPQHF. The DNA for the CDR3 is TGCAGCGTGGCCCGGGACAGGGACGGCCAGCCCCAGCATTTT.

Here the CDR3 DNA reads TGCGCCAGCAGCTTACTGGGACTAGCGGGGGGTCCCACAGATACGCAGTATTTT. The encoded protein is CASSLLGLAGGPTDTQYF. The V gene is TRBV5-1, the J gene TRBJ2-3; 15 bases agree with TRBD2. V gave up 2 bases and J gave up 2 bases; unmatched junction bases: 6. Germline CDR1 SGHRS, CDR2 YFSETQ. This CDR3 comprises 18 residues.

V is TRBV18 and J is TRBJ1-2; a possible D gene is TRBD1 (6 bases). Germline values: CDR1 KGHSH, CDR2 LQKENI. Trimming stripped 5 bases from V and 6 bases from J, with 16 bases between. The CDR3 is made up of 14 amino acids. CDR3 DNA: TGTGCCAGCTCAGCATTAGATTACAGGGATGGCTACACCTTC. Translated, it gives CASSALDYRDGYTF.

V gene TRBV5-4 combines with J gene TRBJ1-2; D possibly corresponds to TRBD1 (5 bases). The CDR3 loop spans 13 amino acids. The V gene's germline CDR1 is SGHNT and CDR2 YYREEE (reference sequence). V dropped 0 bases and J dropped 7 bases, with 10 bases sitting between them. The CDR3: CASSLGGPSGYTF. For the CDR3, the DNA is TGTGCCAGCAGCTTGGGGGGCCCCAGTGGCTACACCTTC.

The CDR3 loop reads CASSPAQLAGVGNEQFF. The CDR3 DNA reads as TGCGCCAGCAGCCCGGCCCAGCTAGCGGGAGTCGGGAATGAGCAGTTCTTC. The rearrangement uses TRBV5-1 and TRBJ2-1; 10 nucleotides match TRBD2. Unmatched junction bases numbered 14, after V lost 4 bases and J lost 7 bases. CDR1 SGHRS and CDR2 YFSETQ come from the germline V gene. There are 17 residues in the CDR3.